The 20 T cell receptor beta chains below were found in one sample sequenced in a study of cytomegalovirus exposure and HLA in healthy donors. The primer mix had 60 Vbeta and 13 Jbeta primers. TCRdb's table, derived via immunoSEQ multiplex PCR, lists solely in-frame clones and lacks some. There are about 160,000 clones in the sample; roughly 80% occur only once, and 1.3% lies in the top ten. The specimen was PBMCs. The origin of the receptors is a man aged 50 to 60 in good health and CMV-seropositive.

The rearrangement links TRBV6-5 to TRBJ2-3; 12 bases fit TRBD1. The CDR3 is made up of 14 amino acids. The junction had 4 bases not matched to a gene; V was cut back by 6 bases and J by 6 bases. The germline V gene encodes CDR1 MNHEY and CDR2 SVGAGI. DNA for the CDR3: TGTGCCAGCAGCCGGGACAGGGGGCTGGATACGCAGTATTTT. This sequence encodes CASSRDRGLDTQYF.

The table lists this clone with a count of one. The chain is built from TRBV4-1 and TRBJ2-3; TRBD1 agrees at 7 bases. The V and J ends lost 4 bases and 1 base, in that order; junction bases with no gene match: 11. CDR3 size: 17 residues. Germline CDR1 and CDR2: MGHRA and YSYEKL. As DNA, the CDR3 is TGCGCCAGCAGCCCCCAAGACAGGGCCTCTGGCACAGATACGCAGTATTTT. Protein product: CASSPQDRASGTDTQYF.

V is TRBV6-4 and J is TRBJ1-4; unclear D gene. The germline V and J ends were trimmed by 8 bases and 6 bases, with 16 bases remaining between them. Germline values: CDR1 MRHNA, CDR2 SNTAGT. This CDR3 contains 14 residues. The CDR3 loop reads CASRGTAADEKLFF. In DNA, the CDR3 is TGTGCCAGCCGAGGCACAGCGGCGGATGAAAAACTGTTTTTT.

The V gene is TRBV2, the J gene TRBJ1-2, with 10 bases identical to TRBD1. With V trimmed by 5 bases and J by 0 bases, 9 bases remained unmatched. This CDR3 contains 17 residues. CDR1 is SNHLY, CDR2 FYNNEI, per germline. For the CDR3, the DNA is TGTGCCAGCAGTCGCGCGGGACAGGGGCTTTCTAACTATGGCTACACCTTC. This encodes CASSRAGQGLSNYGYTF.

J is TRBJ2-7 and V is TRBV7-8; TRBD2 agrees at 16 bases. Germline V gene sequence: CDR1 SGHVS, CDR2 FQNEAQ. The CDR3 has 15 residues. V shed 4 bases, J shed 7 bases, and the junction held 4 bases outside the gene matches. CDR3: CASSSGLAGGGEQYF. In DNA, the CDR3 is TGTGCCAGCAGCTCGGGACTAGCGGGAGGGGGGGAGCAGTACTTC.

The CDR3 DNA follows: TGTGCCATCAGTGCTCCGGCGGCGGAGGTACTGTTTTTT. Translation: CAISAPAAEVLFF. The chain links TRBV10-3 to TRBJ1-4; D is unclear. Per germline, CDR1 ENHRY and CDR2 SYGVKD. CDR3 size: 13 residues. V shed 4 bases and J shed 13 bases, with 16 bases lying between them.

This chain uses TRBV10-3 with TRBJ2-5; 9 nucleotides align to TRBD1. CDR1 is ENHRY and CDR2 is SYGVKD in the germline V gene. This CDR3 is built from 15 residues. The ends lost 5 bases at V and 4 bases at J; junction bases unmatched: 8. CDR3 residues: CAISPQTGGGETQYF. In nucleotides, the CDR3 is TGTGCCATCAGTCCCCAAACAGGGGGCGGAGAGACCCAGTACTTC.

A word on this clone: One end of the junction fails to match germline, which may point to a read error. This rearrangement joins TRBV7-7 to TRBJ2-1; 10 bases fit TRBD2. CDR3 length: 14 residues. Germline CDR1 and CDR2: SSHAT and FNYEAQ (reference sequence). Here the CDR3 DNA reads TGTGCTAGCAGCTTAGCGGGAGGCGGGAATGAGCAGTTCTTC. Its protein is CASSLAGGGNEQFF. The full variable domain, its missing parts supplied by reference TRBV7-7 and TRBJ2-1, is GAGVSQSPRYKVTKRGQDVTLRCDPISSHATLYWYQQALGQGPEFLTYFNYEAQPDKSGLPSDRFSAERPEGSISTLTIQRTEQRDSAMYRCASSLAGGGNEQFFGPGTRLTVL.

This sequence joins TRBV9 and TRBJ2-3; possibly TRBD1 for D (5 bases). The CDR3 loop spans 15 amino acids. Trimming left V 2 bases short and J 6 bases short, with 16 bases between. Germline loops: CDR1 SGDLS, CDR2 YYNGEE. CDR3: CASSVLATKGDTQYF. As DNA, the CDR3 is TGTGCCAGCAGCGTCCTCGCGACGAAGGGGGATACGCAGTATTTT.

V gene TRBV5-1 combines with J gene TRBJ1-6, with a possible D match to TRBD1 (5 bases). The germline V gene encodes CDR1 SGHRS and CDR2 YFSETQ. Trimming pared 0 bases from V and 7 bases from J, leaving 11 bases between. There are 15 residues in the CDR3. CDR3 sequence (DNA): TGCGCCAGCAGCTTGGGGGGCACGTTGAATTCACCCCTCCACTTT. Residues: CASSLGGTLNSPLHF. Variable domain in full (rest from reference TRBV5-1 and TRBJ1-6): KAGVTQTPRYLIKTRGQQVTLSCSPISGHRSVSWYQQTPGQGLQFLFEYFSETQRNKGNFPGRFSGRQFSNSRSEMNVSTLELGDSALYLCASSLGGTLNSPLHFGNGTRLTVT.

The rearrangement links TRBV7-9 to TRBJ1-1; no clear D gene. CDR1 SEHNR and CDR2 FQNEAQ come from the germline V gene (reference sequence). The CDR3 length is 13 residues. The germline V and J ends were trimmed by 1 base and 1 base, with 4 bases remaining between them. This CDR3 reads CASSLGQNTEAFF. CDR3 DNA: TGTGCCAGCAGCTTAGGACAGAACACTGAAGCTTTCTTT.

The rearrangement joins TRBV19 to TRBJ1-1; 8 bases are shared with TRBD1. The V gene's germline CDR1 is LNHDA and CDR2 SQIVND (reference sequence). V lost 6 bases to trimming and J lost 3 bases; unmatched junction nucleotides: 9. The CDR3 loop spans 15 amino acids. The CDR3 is CASRDRAPGYTEAFF. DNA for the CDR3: TGTGCCAGTAGGGACAGGGCCCCTGGGTACACTGAAGCTTTCTTT. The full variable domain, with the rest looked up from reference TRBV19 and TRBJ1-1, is DGGITQSPKYLFRKEGQNVTLSCEQNLNHDAMYWYRQDPGQGLRLIYYSQIVNDFQKGDIAEGYSVSREKKESFPLTVTSAQKNPTAFYLCASRDRAPGYTEAFFGQGTRLTVV.

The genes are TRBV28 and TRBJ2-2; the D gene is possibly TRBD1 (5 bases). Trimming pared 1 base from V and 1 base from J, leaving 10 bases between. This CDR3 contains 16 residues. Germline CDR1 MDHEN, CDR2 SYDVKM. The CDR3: CASSLLGAENTGELFF. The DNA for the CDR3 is TGTGCCAGCAGTTTATTAGGGGCTGAGAACACCGGGGAGCTGTTTTTT. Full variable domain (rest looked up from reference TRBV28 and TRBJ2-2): DVKVTQSSRYLVKRTGEKVFLECVQDMDHENMFWYRQDPGLGLRLIYFSYDVKMKEKGDIPEGYSVSREKKERFSLILESASTNQTSMYLCASSLLGAENTGELFFGEGSRLTVL.

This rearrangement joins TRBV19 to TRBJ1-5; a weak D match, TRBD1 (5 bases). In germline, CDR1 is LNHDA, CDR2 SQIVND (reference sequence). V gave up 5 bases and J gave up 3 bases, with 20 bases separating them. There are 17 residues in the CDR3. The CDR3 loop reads CASSYRGIGPINQPQHF. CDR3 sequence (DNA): TGTGCCAGTAGTTATAGGGGCATAGGACCGATCAATCAGCCCCAGCATTTT.

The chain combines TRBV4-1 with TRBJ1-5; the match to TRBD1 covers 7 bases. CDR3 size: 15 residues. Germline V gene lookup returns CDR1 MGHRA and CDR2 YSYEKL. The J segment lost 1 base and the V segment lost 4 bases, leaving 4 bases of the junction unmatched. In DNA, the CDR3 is TGCGCCAGCAGCCCCCAACAGGGGAGCAATCAGCCCCAGCATTTT. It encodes CASSPQQGSNQPQHF.

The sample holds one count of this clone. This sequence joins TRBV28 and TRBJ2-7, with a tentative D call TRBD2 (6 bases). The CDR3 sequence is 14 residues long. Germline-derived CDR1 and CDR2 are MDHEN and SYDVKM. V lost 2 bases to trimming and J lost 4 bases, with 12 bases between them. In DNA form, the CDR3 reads TGTGCCAGCAGTTTAAGGGGACTTTCGTACGAGCAGTACTTC. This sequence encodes CASSLRGLSYEQYF.

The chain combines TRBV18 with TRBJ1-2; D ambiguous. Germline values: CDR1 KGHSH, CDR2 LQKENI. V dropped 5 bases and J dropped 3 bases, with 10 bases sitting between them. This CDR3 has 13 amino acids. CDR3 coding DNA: TGTGCCAGCTCAAAGACCGGAGACTATGGCTACACCTTC. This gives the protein CASSKTGDYGYTF.

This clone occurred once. DNA of the CDR3: TGTGCCAGCAGCTCCCGGACAGCGAACACTGAAGCTTTCTTT. Translating gives CASSSRTANTEAFF. The chain recombines TRBV11-2 with TRBJ1-1, with D possibly being TRBD1 (6 bases). The ends were cut back, 4 bases at V and 1 base at J, with 10 bases in the middle. CDR3 length: 14 residues. Germline CDR1 is SGHAT and CDR2 is FQNNGV.

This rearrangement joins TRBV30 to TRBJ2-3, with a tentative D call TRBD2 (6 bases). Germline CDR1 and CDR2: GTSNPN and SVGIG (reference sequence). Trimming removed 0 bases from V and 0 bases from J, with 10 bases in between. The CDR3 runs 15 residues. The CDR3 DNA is TGTGCCTGGAGTGTAGCGGGTACTAGCACAGATACGCAGTATTTT. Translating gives CAWSVAGTSTDTQYF.

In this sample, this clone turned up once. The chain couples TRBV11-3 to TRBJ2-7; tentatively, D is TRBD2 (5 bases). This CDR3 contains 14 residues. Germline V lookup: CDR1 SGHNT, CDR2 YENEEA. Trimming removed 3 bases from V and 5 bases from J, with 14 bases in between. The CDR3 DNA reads TGTGCCAGCAGCTTGGATGGGAGTAGAGACGAGCAGTACTTC. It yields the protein CASSLDGSRDEQYF.